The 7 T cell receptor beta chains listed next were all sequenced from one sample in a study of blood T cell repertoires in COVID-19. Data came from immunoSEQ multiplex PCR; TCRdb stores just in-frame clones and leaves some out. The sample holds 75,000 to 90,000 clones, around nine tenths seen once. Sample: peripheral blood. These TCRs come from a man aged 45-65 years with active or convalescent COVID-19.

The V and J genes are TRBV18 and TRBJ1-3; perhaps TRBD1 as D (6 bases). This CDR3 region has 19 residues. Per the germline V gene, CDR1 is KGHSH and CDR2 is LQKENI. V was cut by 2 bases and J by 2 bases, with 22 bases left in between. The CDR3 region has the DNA TGTGCCAGCTCACCATATATGGGGGCGACCACCTTGGCTGGAAACACCATATATTTT. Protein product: CASSPYMGATTLAGNTIYF.

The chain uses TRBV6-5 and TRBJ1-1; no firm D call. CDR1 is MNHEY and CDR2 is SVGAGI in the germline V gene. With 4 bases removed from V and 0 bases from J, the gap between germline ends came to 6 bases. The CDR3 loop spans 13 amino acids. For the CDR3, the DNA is TGTGCCAGCAGTTCCTACTTGAACACTGAAGCTTTCTTT. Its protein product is CASSSYLNTEAFF.

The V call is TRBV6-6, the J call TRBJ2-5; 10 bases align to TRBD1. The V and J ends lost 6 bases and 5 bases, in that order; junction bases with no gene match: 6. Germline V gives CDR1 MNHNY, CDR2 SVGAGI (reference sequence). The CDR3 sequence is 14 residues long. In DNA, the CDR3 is TGTGCCAGCAGGTCACCGGGACAGGGGGAGACCCAGTACTTC. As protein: CASRSPGQGETQYF.

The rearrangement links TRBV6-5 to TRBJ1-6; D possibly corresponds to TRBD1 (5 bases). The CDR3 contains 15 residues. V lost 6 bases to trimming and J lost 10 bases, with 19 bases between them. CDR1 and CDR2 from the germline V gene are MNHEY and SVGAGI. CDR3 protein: CASRASGARRSPLHF. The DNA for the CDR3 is TGTGCCAGCAGGGCCAGCGGGGCTAGGCGCTCACCCCTCCACTTT.

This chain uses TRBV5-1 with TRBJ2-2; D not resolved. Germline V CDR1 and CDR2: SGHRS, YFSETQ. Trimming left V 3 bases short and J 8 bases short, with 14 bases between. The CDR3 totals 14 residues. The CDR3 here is CASSSLALRGELFF. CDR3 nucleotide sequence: TGCGCCAGCAGCTCTCTTGCCCTCCGGGGGGAGCTGTTTTTT.

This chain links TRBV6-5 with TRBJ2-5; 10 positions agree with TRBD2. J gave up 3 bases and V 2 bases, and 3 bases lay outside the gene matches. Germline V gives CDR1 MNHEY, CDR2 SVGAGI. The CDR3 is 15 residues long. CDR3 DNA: TGTGCCAGCAGTTACGCCGGGACTAGCGAAGAGACCCAGTACTTC. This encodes CASSYAGTSEETQYF.

CDR3: CASTVFGANVLTF. CDR3 nucleotides: TGTGCCAGCACTGTCTTTGGGGCCAACGTCCTGACTTTC. V and J are TRBV2 and TRBJ2-6; D call uncertain. This CDR3 has 13 residues. Germline CDR1 reads SNHLY; CDR2 reads FYNNEI. V was pared by 7 bases and J by 3 bases, with 7 bases between.